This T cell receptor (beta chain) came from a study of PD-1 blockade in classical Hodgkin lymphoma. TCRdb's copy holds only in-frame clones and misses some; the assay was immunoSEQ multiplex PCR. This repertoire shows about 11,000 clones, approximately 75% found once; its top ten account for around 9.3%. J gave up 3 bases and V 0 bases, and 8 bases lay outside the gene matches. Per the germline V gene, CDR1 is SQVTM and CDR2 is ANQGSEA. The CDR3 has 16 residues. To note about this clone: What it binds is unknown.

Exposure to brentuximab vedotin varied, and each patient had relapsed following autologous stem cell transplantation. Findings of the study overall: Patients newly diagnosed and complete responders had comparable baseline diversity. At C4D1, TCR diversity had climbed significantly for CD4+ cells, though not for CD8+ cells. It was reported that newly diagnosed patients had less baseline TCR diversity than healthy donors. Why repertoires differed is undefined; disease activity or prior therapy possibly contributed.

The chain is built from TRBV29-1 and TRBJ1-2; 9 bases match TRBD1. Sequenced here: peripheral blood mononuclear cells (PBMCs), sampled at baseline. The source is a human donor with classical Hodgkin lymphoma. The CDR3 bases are TGCAGCGTTGAAGATCGGGCGACAGGGGGTCACTATGGCTACACCTTC. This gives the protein CSVEDRATGGHYGYTF.